These 17 T cell receptor beta chains came from one sample sequenced in a study of blood T cell repertoires in COVID-19. Sequencing was performed with immunoSEQ multiplex PCR; in TCRdb, only in-frame clones are kept and a portion is missing. The sample carries about 140,000 clones, 80% to 85% recorded once. The sample comprised peripheral blood. The receptors stem from a woman aged 55-70 years with acute or convalescent COVID-19.

This rearrangement joins TRBV7-9 to TRBJ1-1; D perhaps matches TRBD1 (6 bases). The CDR3 runs to 13 residues. The germline V and J ends were trimmed by 4 bases and 6 bases, with 12 bases remaining between them. Germline loops: CDR1 SEHNR, CDR2 FQNEAQ (reference sequence). The CDR3 region has the DNA TGTGCCAGCAGCTATCGGGGGGGGCCTGAAGCTTTCTTT. Protein: CASSYRGGPEAFF. Combining the CDR3 with reference TRBV7-9 and TRBJ1-1 gives the whole variable domain DTGVSQNPRHKITKRGQNVTFRCDPISEHNRLYWYRQTLGQGPEFLTYFQNEAQLEKSRLLSDRFSAERPKGSFSTLEIQRTEQGDSAMYLCASSYRGGPEAFFGQGTRLTVV.

The gene calls are TRBV27 and TRBJ2-3; 13 nucleotides line up with TRBD2. CDR1 and CDR2 from the germline V gene are MNHEY and SMNVEV (reference sequence). The CDR3 has 17 residues. J lost 3 bases, V lost 4 bases, and 7 bases had no gene match. CDR3 residues: CASSSPGLAGRTDTQYF. The CDR3 DNA reads as TGTGCCAGCAGTTCTCCGGGACTAGCGGGAAGGACAGATACGCAGTATTTT.

This clone has more than one count but fewer than ten. V and J are TRBV7-2 and TRBJ2-5; D gene uncertain. The CDR3 contains 13 residues. Germline values: CDR1 SGHTA, CDR2 FQGNSA. V lost 1 base and J 3 bases, leaving 6 bases between the germline ends. The CDR3 reads CASSLGRKETQYF. The CDR3 bases are TGTGCCAGCAGCTTAGGCAGAAAAGAGACCCAGTACTTC.

As concerns this clone: This sample also contains other DNA sequences that code for the same CDR3. J is TRBJ2-2 and V is TRBV12-3 or TRBV12-4; D gene ambiguous. This CDR3 is built from 11 residues. V dropped 6 bases and J dropped 3 bases, with 2 bases sitting between them. CDR3 nucleotide sequence: TGTGCCAGCAGCTACACCGGGGAGCTGTTTTTT. It encodes CASSYTGELFF.

This chain joins TRBV30 and TRBJ2-7, with D maybe TRBD1 (5 bases). Looked up from germline, CDR1 is GTSNPN and CDR2 is SVGIG (reference sequence). The V end lost 1 base, the J end lost 1 base, and 23 bases lay between the germline ends. The CDR3 sequence is 18 residues long. The CDR3 region is CAWSGWQGTQSLSYEQYF. The DNA of the CDR3 is TGTGCCTGGAGTGGGTGGCAGGGAACCCAATCTTTATCCTACGAGCAGTACTTC.

CDR3: CASSPPGTEQFF. The CDR3 DNA reads TGTGCCAGCAGTCCCCCGGGAACCGAGCAGTTCTTC. The chain recombines TRBV6-1 with TRBJ2-1, with a tentative D call TRBD2 (5 bases). This CDR3 contains 12 residues. Germline V gene lookup returns CDR1 MNHNS and CDR2 SASEGT. The germline V and J ends were trimmed by 5 bases and 10 bases, with 12 bases remaining between them.

This chain uses TRBV5-5 with TRBJ1-3; D gene uncertain. The CDR3 totals 14 residues. Trimming took 3 bases from V and 3 from J, leaving 10 bases between them. The germline gives CDR1 SGHKS, CDR2 YYEKEE (reference sequence). The CDR3 sequence: CASSSRSFGNTIYF. The CDR3 nucleotides read TGTGCCAGCAGCTCCCGGTCCTTTGGAAACACCATATATTTT.

This chain links TRBV3-1 (or the pseudogene TRBV3-2) with TRBJ1-5; 7 nucleotides agree with TRBD1. Germline V lookup: CDR1 LGHDT, CDR2 YNNKEL (reference sequence). The CDR3 has 16 residues. Trimming cost V 1 base and J 2 bases; bases outside gene matches: 5. CDR3 in amino acids: CASSQGTGDGNQPQHF. CDR3 sequence (DNA): TGTGCCAGCAGCCAAGGAACAGGGGATGGCAATCAGCCCCAGCATTTT.

The gene calls are TRBV28 and TRBJ2-1; 11 bases agree with TRBD2. Germline loops: CDR1 MDHEN, CDR2 SYDVKM. The CDR3 consists of 16 residues. The trim removed 5 bases at V and 0 bases at J, leaving 3 bases unmatched. CDR3 region: CASSPSGRSSYNEQFF. The DNA of the CDR3 is TGTGCCAGCAGTCCTAGCGGGAGGAGCTCCTACAATGAGCAGTTCTTC.

The V and J genes are TRBV6-5 and TRBJ1-2, with TRBD1 identical over 8 bases. The CDR3 covers 14 residues. Germline V gene lookup returns CDR1 MNHEY and CDR2 SVGAGI. The V segment lost 6 bases and the J segment 5 bases; nucleotides outside the gene matches: 8. This CDR3 reads CASSPDRVRYGYTF. For the CDR3, the DNA is TGTGCCAGCAGCCCGGACAGGGTCAGGTATGGCTACACCTTC.

The chain recombines TRBV10-3 with TRBJ2-3, with a tentative D call TRBD2 (6 bases). In germline, CDR1 is ENHRY, CDR2 SYGVKD. The germline V and J ends were trimmed by 0 bases and 4 bases, with 11 bases remaining between them. This CDR3 region has 15 residues. CDR3 residues: CAISESGTGADTQYF. DNA for the CDR3: TGTGCCATCAGTGAGTCTGGGACTGGCGCAGATACGCAGTATTTT.

The chain employs TRBV2 and TRBJ2-2; TRBD1 aligns across 8 bases. The germline gives CDR1 SNHLY, CDR2 FYNNEI. V dropped 9 bases and J dropped 5; count of bases not matched to a gene: 11. The CDR3 has 15 amino acids. The CDR3 sequence: CARSSAGGRTGELFF. The CDR3 bases are TGTGCCAGAAGCAGTGCAGGGGGCAGAACCGGGGAGCTGTTTTTT.

This chain links TRBV6-6 with TRBJ1-3; D may be TRBD1 (6 bases). CDR1 is MNHNY and CDR2 is SVGAGI in the germline V gene (reference sequence). V lost 6 bases, J lost 1 base, and 10 bases lay in between. The CDR3 has 14 amino acids. The CDR3 DNA reads as TGTGCCAGCAGGGCTGGACAGTCTGGAAACACCATATATTTT. The encoded protein is CASRAGQSGNTIYF.

The chain carries TRBV19 and TRBJ1-3; 7 nucleotides align to TRBD1. V shed 6 bases and J 4 bases; nucleotides not matched to a gene: 3. Germline V gene lookup returns CDR1 LNHDA and CDR2 SQIVND (reference sequence). The CDR3 sequence is 13 residues long. This CDR3 is CASSLQGGNTIYF. The DNA for the CDR3 is TGTGCCAGTAGCCTACAGGGGGGAAACACCATATATTTT.

The rearrangement joins TRBV5-4 to TRBJ2-7; D is unresolved. V was shortened by 3 bases and J by 2 bases, with 9 bases between the two germline ends. The CDR3 loop spans 13 amino acids. Germline lookup yields CDR1 SGHNT and CDR2 YYREEE (reference sequence). Here the CDR3 reads CASSSNSPYEQYF. CDR3 sequence (DNA): TGTGCCAGCAGCTCCAACAGTCCCTACGAGCAGTACTTC.

This chain links TRBV18 with TRBJ2-1; 7 nucleotides match TRBD1. Germline V gives CDR1 KGHSH, CDR2 LQKENI. V shed 2 bases, J shed 4 bases, and the junction held 11 bases outside the gene matches. This CDR3 is 17 amino acids long. As DNA, the CDR3 is TGTGCCAGCTCACCATTAACCGGACAGGTTGGGTACAATGAGCAGTTCTTC. It specifies CASSPLTGQVGYNEQFF.

The V gene is TRBV30, the J gene TRBJ2-2, with TRBD2 matching over 8 bases. This CDR3 has 19 residues. Germline lookup yields CDR1 GTSNPN and CDR2 SVGIG (reference sequence). Germline trimming cut 0 bases from V and 7 bases from J; bases unmatched to any gene: 19. CDR3 bases: TGTGCCTGGAGTGTACGGAGGACCGGCAGCGGGAGAGTTGTCGGGGAGCTGTTTTTT. Residues: CAWSVRRTGSGRVVGELFF.